Described below is a single T cell receptor beta chain sequence and its context. What it binds is not known. Generated by immunoSEQ multiplex PCR, the TCRdb table keeps only in-frame clones and is missing some. Of around 450,000 clones listed, over 75% are singletons. The data belong to a study of Ad26.COV2.S vaccination and SARS-CoV-2 variants. The overall study: Ad26.COV2.S, an intramuscular injection, was given once or twice 56 days apart.

The treatment was: some 20 received Ad26.COV2.S at low or high dose, single or two shots; about 5 received placebo; per-sample allocation not given. At day 63 after the first vaccine or placebo injection, samples were drawn. The administered vaccine (an Ad26 vector) expressed Wuhan-strain SARS-CoV-2 spike. Study outcomes and limitations: Spike-specific TCR breadth in vaccine recipients exceeded that seen in placebo recipients.

This clonotype was sampled from a person between 18 and 65 years old who received the Ad26.COV2.S COVID-19 vaccine or a placebo. Sequenced material: peripheral blood, taken in a trial of Ad26.COV2.S vaccine versus placebo.

The CDR3 is CASSLSGTGKNEQYF. The DNA for the CDR3 is TGTGCCAGCAGCTTATCCGGGACAGGGAAAAACGAGCAGTACTTC. V and J are TRBV5-4 and TRBJ2-7; 9 positions match TRBD1. The CDR3 has 15 amino acids. Losses at the gene ends were 2 bases for V and 5 bases for J; bases not matched to a gene: 8. Germline V gene sequence: CDR1 SGHNT, CDR2 YYREEE (reference sequence).